The 18 T cell receptor beta chains below all came from one sample that was sequenced in a study of T-cell reconstitution after alpha-beta-depleted transplantation in children. Molecular barcoding with unique molecular identifiers was used for the TCRbeta library. In TCRdb, the PCR reads were re-called with MiXCR into one record per CDR3 protein. Here the sample spans about 1,000,000 distinct CDR3 sequences, about 29% being singletons. The sample in question was PBMCs, mostly from graft donor cells, obtained 360 days after TCRalphabeta/CD19-depleted stem cell transplant. These TCRs come from a boy under two years old who had a stem cell transplant for SCID, so the T cells may come from the graft donor.

The V gene is TRBV10-3, the J gene TRBJ1-3; D is unresolved. The CDR3 is made up of 16 amino acids. Germline CDR1 reads ENHRY; CDR2 reads SYGVKD. V lost 3 bases and J lost 0, with 12 bases in between. CDR3: CAISEASPLSGNTIYF. DNA for the CDR3: TGTGCCATCAGTGAAGCCTCACCCCTCTCTGGAAACACCATATATTTT.

This chain connects TRBV12-3 or TRBV12-4 to TRBJ2-1; unclear D gene. Trimming removed 6 bases from V and 6 bases from J, with 12 bases in between. This CDR3 comprises 13 residues. CDR3 loop: CASRLSPPNEQFF. The CDR3 region has the DNA TGTGCCAGCAGGCTATCCCCCCCCAATGAGCAGTTCTTC.

V gene TRBV15 combines with J gene TRBJ2-1; D not certain. The CDR3 length is 13 residues. V was clipped by 2 bases and J by 7 bases, with 9 bases between them. Germline V gene data show CDR1 as LNHNV and CDR2 as YYDKDF (reference sequence). CDR3 protein: CATSRPGWNEQFF. CDR3 sequence (DNA): TGTGCCACCAGCAGACCCGGGTGGAATGAGCAGTTCTTC.

Only a few counts were recorded for this clonotype. The DNA for the CDR3 is TGCAGTGCTATACCCGTTAACACTGAAGCTTTCTTT. Translating gives CSAIPVNTEAFF. The chain employs TRBV20-1 and TRBJ1-1; D not resolved. CDR1 and CDR2 (germline): DFQATT, SNEGSKA (reference sequence). The length of the CDR3 is 12 residues. The germline V and J ends were trimmed by 4 bases and 2 bases, with 8 bases remaining between them.

V gene TRBV10-3 combines with J gene TRBJ2-3; TRBD2 matches 15 bases. V shed 6 bases and J 3 bases; nucleotides not matched to a gene: 4. Per the germline V gene, CDR1 is ENHRY and CDR2 is SYGVKD. The CDR3 loop spans 16 amino acids. The CDR3 protein is CAISGLAGGQTDTQYF. The CDR3, as DNA: TGTGCCATCAGCGGACTAGCGGGGGGGCAAACAGATACGCAGTATTTT.

The V call is TRBV4-3, the J call TRBJ2-7; D is unclear. Germline lookup yields CDR1 LGHNA and CDR2 YSLEER. The ends were cut back, 1 base at V and 6 bases at J, with 16 bases in the middle. The CDR3 consists of 15 residues. CDR3 in DNA: TGCGCCAGCAGCCAAGGTAGTGTTGGTCGTAGCGAGCAGTACTTC. This translates into CASSQGSVGRSEQYF.

J is TRBJ2-7 and V is TRBV5-6; D is ambiguous. Germline V gene data show CDR1 as SGHDT and CDR2 as YYEEEE. V was clipped by 2 bases and J by 2 bases, with 17 bases between them. The CDR3 runs to 16 residues. CDR3 loop: CASSFSSVQPPYEQYF. The CDR3 nucleotides read TGTGCCAGCAGCTTCTCTAGTGTCCAACCCCCCTACGAGCAGTACTTC.

V gene TRBV29-1 combines with J gene TRBJ2-7, with D maybe TRBD2 (7 bases). Trimming pared 6 bases from V and 7 bases from J, leaving 22 bases between. Germline V gene lookup returns CDR1 SQVTM and CDR2 ANQGSEA. The CDR3 spans 14 residues. CDR3 region: CSVLKEGDYVEQYF. In DNA form, the CDR3 reads TGCAGCGTCCTGAAGGAGGGGGACTATGTGGAGCAGTACTTC.

The rearrangement links TRBV19 to TRBJ1-1; no clear D. Germline assignment: CDR1 LNHDA and CDR2 SQIVND (reference sequence). This CDR3 spans 14 amino acids. Trimming stripped 7 bases from V and 1 base from J, with 13 bases between. The CDR3 here is CASTVSWRNTEAFF. As DNA, the CDR3 is TGTGCCAGTACCGTGTCTTGGCGGAACACTGAAGCTTTCTTT.

This clonotype appeared a single time. The chain employs TRBV4-1 and TRBJ2-6; 8 nucleotides agree with TRBD1. CDR3 length: 17 amino acids. V shed 4 bases and J 2 bases; nucleotides not matched to a gene: 7. CDR1 is MGHRA, CDR2 YSYEKL, per germline. In DNA, the CDR3 is TGCGCCAGCAGCCGGGCAGGGGGCTGGGCTGGGGCCAACGTCCTGACTTTC. The encoded protein is CASSRAGGWAGANVLTF.

This clonotype was picked up a small number of times. The chain recombines TRBV20-1 with TRBJ2-1, with 8 bases lining up with TRBD1. V shed 1 base, J shed 2 bases, and the junction held 4 bases outside the gene matches. Germline values: CDR1 DFQATT, CDR2 SNEGSKA (reference sequence). The CDR3 has 15 amino acids. Here the CDR3 DNA reads TGCAGTGCTAGAGTCGGGACAGGACCCTACAATGAGCAGTTCTTC. Residues: CSARVGTGPYNEQFF.

CDR3 nucleotides: TGCAGTGCTAGAGATCCCCACGGACCATGGGCAAGCTCCTACGAGCAGTACTTC. The encoded protein is CSARDPHGPWASSYEQYF. This chain joins TRBV20-1 and TRBJ2-7; no firm D call. Germline-derived CDR1 and CDR2 are DFQATT and SNEGSKA (reference sequence). The CDR3 is 18 amino acids. The germline V and J ends were trimmed by 0 bases and 0 bases, with 21 bases remaining between them.

This clonotype has a count of ten or more. V is TRBV6-2 or TRBV6-3 and J is TRBJ2-7; D is possibly TRBD1 (8 bases). V was shortened by 5 bases and J by 7 bases, with 21 bases between the two germline ends. The germline gives CDR1 MNHEY, CDR2 SVGEGT. The CDR3 loop spans 15 amino acids. CDR3 sequence reads: CASSQTPDRGGEQYF. The DNA for the CDR3 is TGTGCCAGCAGTCAAACCCCAGACAGGGGAGGGGAGCAGTACTTC.

This clonotype was observed a single time. The genes are TRBV7-9 and TRBJ2-4; a weak D match, TRBD2 (6 bases). This CDR3 has 14 amino acids. Germline loops: CDR1 SEHNR, CDR2 FQNEAQ (reference sequence). With 1 base removed from V and 8 bases from J, the gap between germline ends came to 12 bases. CDR3: CASSLGLVGDIQYF. The DNA for the CDR3 is TGTGCCAGCAGCTTAGGACTAGTCGGCGACATTCAGTACTTC.

The chain has TRBV10-3 and TRBJ2-7; D is uncertain. The CDR3 consists of 12 residues. The V gene lost 0 bases and the J gene lost 5 bases, with 5 bases spanning the gap. Germline V lookup: CDR1 ENHRY, CDR2 SYGVKD. The CDR3 nucleotides read TGTGCCATCAGTGAGTCGGGCCACGAGCAGTACTTC. This translates into CAISESGHEQYF.

This clonotype occurred a few times. The chain combines TRBV7-9 with TRBJ1-5; maybe TRBD1 (6 bases). The CDR3 runs to 14 residues. Per the germline V gene, CDR1 is SEHNR and CDR2 is FQNEAQ (reference sequence). Trimming pared 3 bases from V and 7 bases from J, leaving 13 bases between. This chain's CDR3 is CASSFGSGVQPQHF. The DNA for the CDR3 is TGTGCCAGCAGCTTTGGTTCAGGGGTACAGCCCCAGCATTTT.

There are a few counts of this clonotype. CDR3 sequence reads: CATSDSSRALYEQYF. The CDR3 DNA reads TGTGCCACCAGCGATTCGTCCAGGGCCCTCTACGAGCAGTACTTC. The rearrangement uses TRBV15 and TRBJ2-7, with a weak D call TRBD1 (5 bases). Trimming left V 5 bases short and J 3 bases short, with 17 bases between. Germline V gives CDR1 LNHNV, CDR2 YYDKDF (reference sequence). This CDR3 is 15 amino acids long. The whole variable domain, remainder taken from reference TRBV15 and TRBJ2-7, is DAMVIQNPRYQVTQFGKPVTLSCSQTLNHNVMYWYQQKSSQAPKLLFHYYDKDFNNEADTPDNFQSRRPNTSFCFLDIRSPGLGDTAMYLCATSDSSRALYEQYFGPGTRLTVT.

The sample holds a few counts of this clonotype. V is TRBV7-8 and J is TRBJ2-7, with D unclear. The germline CDR1 and CDR2 sequences are SGHVS and FQNEAQ. The CDR3 totals 12 residues. With 3 bases removed from V and 2 bases from J, the gap between germline ends came to 5 bases. The CDR3, as DNA: TGTGCCAGCAGCTTCCAGGCCTACGAGCAGTACTTC. As protein: CASSFQAYEQYF.